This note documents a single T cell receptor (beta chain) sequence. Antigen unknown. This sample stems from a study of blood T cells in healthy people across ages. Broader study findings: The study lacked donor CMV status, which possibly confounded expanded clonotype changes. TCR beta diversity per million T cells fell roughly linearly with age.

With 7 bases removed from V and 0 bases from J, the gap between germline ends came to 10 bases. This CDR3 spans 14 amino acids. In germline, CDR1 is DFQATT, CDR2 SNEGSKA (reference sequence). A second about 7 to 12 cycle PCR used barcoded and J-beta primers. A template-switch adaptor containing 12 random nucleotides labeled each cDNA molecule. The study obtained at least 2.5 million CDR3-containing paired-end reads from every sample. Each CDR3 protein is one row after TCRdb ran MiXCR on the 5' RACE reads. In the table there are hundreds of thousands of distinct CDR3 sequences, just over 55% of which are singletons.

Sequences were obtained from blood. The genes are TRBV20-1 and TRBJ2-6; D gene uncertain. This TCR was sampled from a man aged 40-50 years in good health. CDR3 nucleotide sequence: TGCAGTGGGCGCCCCCTCTCTGGGGCCAACGTCCTGACTTTC. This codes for CSGRPLSGANVLTF.